Included here is one T cell receptor beta chain sequence, with context. This sample is part of a study of cytomegalovirus exposure and HLA in healthy donors. Germline V CDR1 and CDR2: LNHDA, SQIVND (reference sequence). The CDR3 runs to 13 residues. The trim removed 4 bases at V and 5 bases at J, leaving 3 bases unmatched. Sequenced by immunoSEQ multiplex PCR; TCRdb stores in-frame clones only, minus some. The sample yields 150,000 to 180,000 clones, 70% to 90% seen once. The chain is built from TRBV19 and TRBJ2-7, with 9 positions matching TRBD1. The receptor was derived from a man aged 18 to 29 in good health and CMV-seropositive. Material for sequencing was PBMCs. The CDR3 DNA reads TGTGCCAGTAGTACCGGGACAGGGAACGAGCAGTACTTC. It specifies CASSTGTGNEQYF.